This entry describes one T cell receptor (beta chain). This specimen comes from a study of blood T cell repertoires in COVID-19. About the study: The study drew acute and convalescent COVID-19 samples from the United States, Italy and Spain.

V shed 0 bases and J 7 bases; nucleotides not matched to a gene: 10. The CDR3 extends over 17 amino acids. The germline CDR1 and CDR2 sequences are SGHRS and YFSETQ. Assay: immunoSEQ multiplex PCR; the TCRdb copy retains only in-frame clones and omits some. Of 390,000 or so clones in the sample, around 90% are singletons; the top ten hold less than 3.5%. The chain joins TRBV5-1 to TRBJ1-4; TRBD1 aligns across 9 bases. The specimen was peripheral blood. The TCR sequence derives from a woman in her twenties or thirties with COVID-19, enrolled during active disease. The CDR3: CASSLAGTGQGIEKLFF. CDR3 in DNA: TGCGCCAGCAGCTTGGCCGGGACCGGACAGGGGATTGAAAAACTGTTTTTT.